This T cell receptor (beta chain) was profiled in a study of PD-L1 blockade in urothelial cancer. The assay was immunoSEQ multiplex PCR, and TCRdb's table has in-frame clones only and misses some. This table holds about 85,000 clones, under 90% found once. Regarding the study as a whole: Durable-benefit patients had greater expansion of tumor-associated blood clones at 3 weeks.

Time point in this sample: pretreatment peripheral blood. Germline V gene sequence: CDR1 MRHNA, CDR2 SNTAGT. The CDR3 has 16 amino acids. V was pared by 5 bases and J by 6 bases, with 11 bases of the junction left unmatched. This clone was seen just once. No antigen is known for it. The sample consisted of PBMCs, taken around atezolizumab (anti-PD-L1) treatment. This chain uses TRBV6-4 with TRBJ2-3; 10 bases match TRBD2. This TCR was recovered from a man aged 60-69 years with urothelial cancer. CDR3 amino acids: CASSRRGGLATDTQYF. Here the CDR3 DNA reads TGTGCCAGCAGTCGGAGGGGGGGACTAGCGACGGATACGCAGTATTTT.